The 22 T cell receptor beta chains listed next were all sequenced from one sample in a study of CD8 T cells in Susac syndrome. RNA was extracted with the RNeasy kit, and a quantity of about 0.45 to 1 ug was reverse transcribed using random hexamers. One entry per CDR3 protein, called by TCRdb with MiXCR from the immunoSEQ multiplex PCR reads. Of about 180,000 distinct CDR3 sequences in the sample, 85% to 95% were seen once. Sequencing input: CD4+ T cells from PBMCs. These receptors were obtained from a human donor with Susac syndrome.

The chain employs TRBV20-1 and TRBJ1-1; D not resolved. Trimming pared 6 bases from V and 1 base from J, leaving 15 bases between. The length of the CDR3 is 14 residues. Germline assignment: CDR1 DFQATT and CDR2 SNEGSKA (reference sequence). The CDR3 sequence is CSAVVARTNTEAFF. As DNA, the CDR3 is TGCAGTGCGGTAGTAGCACGTACGAACACTGAAGCTTTCTTT.

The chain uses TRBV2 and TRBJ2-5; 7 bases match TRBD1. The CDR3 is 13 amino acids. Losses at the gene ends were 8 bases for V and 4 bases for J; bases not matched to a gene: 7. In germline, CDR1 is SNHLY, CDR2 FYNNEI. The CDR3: CASLTGSRETQYF. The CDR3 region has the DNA TGTGCCAGCCTGACAGGGTCGAGAGAGACCCAGTACTTC.

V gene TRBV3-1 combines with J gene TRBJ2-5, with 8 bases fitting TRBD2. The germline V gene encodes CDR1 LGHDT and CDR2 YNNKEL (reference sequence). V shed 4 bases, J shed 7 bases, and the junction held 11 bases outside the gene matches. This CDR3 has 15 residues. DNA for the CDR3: TGTGCCAGCAGCCGCCGGACTAGCTCGGTGTGGACCCAGTACTTC. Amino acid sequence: CASSRRTSSVWTQYF.

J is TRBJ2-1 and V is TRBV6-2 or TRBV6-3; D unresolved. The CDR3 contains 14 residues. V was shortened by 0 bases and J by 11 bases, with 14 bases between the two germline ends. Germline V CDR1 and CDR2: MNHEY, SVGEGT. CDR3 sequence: CASSYSEPVGKQFF. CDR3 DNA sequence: TGTGCCAGCAGTTACTCGGAACCCGTCGGCAAGCAGTTCTTC.

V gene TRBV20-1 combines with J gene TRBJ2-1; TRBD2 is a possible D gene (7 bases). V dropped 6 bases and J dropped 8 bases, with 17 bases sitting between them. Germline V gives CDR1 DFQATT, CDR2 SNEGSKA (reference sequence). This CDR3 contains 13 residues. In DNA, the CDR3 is TGCAGTGCGGGGGGGGCCTGGGGCGATGAGCAGTTCTTC. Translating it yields CSAGGAWGDEQFF.

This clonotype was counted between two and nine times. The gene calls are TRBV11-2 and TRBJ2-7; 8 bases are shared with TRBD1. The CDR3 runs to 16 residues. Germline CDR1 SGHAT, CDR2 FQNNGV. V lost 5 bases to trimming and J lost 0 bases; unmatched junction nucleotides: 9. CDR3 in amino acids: CASSGPRDRISYEQYF. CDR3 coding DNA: TGTGCCAGCAGCGGGCCCCGGGACAGGATCTCCTACGAGCAGTACTTC.

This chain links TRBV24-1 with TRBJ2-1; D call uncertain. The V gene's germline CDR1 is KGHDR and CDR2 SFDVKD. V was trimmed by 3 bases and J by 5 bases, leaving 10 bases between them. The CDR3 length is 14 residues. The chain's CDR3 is CATSDPGPNNEQFF. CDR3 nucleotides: TGTGCCACCAGTGATCCCGGACCAAACAATGAGCAGTTCTTC.

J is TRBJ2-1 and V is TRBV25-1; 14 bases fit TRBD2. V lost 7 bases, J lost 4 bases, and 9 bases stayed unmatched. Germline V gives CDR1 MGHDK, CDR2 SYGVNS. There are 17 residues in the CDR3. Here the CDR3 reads CASTGTSGGPGYNEQFF. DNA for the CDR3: TGTGCCAGCACCGGGACTAGCGGGGGTCCGGGGTACAATGAGCAGTTCTTC.

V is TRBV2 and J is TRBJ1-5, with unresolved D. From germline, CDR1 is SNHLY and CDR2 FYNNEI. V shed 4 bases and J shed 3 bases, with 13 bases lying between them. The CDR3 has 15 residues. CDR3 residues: CASSGEGGNNQPQHF. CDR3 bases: TGTGCCAGCAGTGGTGAAGGAGGAAACAATCAGCCCCAGCATTTT.

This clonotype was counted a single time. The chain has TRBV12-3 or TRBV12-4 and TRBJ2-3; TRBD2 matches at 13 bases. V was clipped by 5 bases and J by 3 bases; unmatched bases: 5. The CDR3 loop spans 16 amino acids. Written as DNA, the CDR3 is TGTGCCAGCAGTCCGTGGACTAGCGGGGGTACAGATACGCAGTATTTT. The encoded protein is CASSPWTSGGTDTQYF.

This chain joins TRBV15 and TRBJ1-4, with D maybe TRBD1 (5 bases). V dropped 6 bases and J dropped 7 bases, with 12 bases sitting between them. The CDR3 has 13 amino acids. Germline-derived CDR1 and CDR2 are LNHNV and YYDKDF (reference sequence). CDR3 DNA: TGTGCCACCAGGACAGTGAGGGGTGAAAAACTGTTTTTT. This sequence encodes CATRTVRGEKLFF.

Here the CDR3 DNA reads TGTGCCAGCAGCTTAGGGGTTGGAGACAGCCAAAACATTCAGTACTTC. Residues: CASSLGVGDSQNIQYF. The J gene is TRBJ2-4, the V gene TRBV7-2, with a weak D call TRBD1 (5 bases). The CDR3 loop spans 16 amino acids. Germline V gives CDR1 SGHTA, CDR2 FQGNSA. Trimming removed 1 base at V and 5 bases at J, with 15 bases between. Filled out from reference TRBV7-2 and TRBJ2-4, the complete variable domain reads GAGVSQSPSNKVTEKGKDVELRCDPISGHTALYWYRQSLGQGLEFLIYFQGNSAPDKSGLPSDRFSAERTGGSVSTLTIQRTQQEDSAVYLCASSLGVGDSQNIQYFGAGTRLSVL.

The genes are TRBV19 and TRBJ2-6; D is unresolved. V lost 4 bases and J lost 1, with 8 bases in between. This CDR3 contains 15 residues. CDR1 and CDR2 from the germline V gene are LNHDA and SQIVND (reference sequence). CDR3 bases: TGTGCCAGTAGTAGCTGGGGTTCTGGGGCCAACGTCCTGACTTTC. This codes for CASSSWGSGANVLTF.

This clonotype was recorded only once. The CDR3 spells CASSQVGESSYEQYF. The CDR3 DNA reads as TGTGCCAGCAGCCAGGTAGGGGAGTCCAGCTACGAGCAGTACTTC. The J gene is TRBJ2-7, the V gene TRBV4-2; D possibly uses TRBD1 or TRBD2 (5 bases each). V was cut by 3 bases and J by 3 bases, with 15 bases left in between. This CDR3 has 15 residues. Germline-derived CDR1 and CDR2 are LGHNA and YNFKEQ.

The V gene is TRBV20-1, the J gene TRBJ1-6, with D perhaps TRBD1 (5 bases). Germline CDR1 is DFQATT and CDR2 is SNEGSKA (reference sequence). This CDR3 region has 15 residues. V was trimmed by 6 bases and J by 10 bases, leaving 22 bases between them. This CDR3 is CSAPEGGVKVSPLHF. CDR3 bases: TGCAGTGCCCCGGAGGGAGGGGTAAAGGTCTCACCCCTCCACTTT.

The CDR3 spells CAWSVGTRKTQYF. The CDR3 region has the DNA TGTGCCTGGAGTGTAGGGACAAGAAAGACCCAGTACTTC. V and J are TRBV30 and TRBJ2-5, with D possibly being TRBD1 (6 bases). Germline V CDR1 and CDR2: GTSNPN, SVGIG (reference sequence). The CDR3 runs 13 residues. V was clipped by 0 bases and J by 6 bases, with 11 bases between them.

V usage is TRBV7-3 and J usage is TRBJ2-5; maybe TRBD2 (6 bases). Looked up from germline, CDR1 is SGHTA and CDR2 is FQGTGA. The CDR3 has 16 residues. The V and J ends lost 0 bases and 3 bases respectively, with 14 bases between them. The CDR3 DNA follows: TGTGCCAGCAGCTTAACTGGGACTGGGGGGAAAGAGACCCAGTACTTC. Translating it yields CASSLTGTGGKETQYF.

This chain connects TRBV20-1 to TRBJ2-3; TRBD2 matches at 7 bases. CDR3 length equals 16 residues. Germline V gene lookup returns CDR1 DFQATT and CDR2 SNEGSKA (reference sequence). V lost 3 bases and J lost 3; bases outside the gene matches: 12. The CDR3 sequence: CSARRGGGEGTDTQYF. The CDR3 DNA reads TGCAGTGCTAGGCGTGGAGGAGGGGAGGGTACAGATACGCAGTATTTT.

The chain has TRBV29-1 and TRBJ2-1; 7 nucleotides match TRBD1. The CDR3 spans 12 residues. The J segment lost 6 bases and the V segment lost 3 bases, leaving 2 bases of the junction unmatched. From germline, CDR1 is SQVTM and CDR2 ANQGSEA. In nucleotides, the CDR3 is TGCAGCGTTGATAACAGGGGCAATGAGCAGTTCTTC. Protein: CSVDNRGNEQFF.

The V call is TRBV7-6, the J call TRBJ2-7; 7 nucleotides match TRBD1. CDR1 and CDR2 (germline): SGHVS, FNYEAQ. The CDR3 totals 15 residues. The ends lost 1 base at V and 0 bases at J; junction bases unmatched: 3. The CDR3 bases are TGTGCCAGCAGCTTAGAACAGGGGAGCTCCTACGAGCAGTACTTC. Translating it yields CASSLEQGSSYEQYF.

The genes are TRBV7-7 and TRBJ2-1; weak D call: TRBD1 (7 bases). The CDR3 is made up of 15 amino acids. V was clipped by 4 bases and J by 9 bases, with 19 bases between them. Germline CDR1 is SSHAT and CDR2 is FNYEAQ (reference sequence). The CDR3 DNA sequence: TGTGCCAGCAGCTCCAACCGACAGGGAGGTAGTGAGCAGTTCTTC. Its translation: CASSSNRQGGSEQFF.

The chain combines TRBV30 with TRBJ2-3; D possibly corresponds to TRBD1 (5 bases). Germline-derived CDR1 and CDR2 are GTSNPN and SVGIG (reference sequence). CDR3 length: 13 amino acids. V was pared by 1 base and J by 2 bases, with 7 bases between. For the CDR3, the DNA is TGTGCCTGGAGTGGTGGGGCCACAGATACGCAGTATTTT. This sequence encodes CAWSGGATDTQYF. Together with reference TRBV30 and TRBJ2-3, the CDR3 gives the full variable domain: SQTIHQWPATLVQPVGSPLSLECTVEGTSNPNLYWYRQAAGRGLQLLFYSVGIGQISSEVPQNLSASRPQDRQFILSSKKLLLSDSGFYLCAWSGGATDTQYFGPGTRLTVL.